The 7 T cell receptor beta chains reported below all come from one sample, sequenced in a study of shared clonotypes between healthy human individuals. CD45RO-negative cells were positively selected for CCR7, leaving out terminally differentiated effector memory CD45RA+ cells. TCRdb's table, derived via immunoSEQ multiplex PCR, lists solely in-frame clones and lacks some. Among about 2.1 million clones listed, around 93% were seen once. Material for sequencing was naive CD8+ T cells from PBMCs. These receptor sequences come from a man between 18 and 29 years old in good health. Some clones in this sample may be carry-over from other donors' samples.

The V call is TRBV30, the J call TRBJ1-2; the D gene is possibly TRBD1 (6 bases). Per the germline V gene, CDR1 is GTSNPN and CDR2 is SVGIG (reference sequence). The CDR3 covers 13 residues. Trimming cost V 4 bases and J 3 bases, with 12 bases left between them. Here the CDR3 reads CAWTGQPDYGYTF. The CDR3 nucleotides are TGTGCCTGGACAGGACAGCCCGACTATGGCTACACCTTC.

On this clone: The identical CDR3 is also encoded by other nucleotide sequences in the sample. V gene TRBV27 combines with J gene TRBJ2-7; D remains ambiguous. V was shortened by 3 bases and J by 4 bases, with 10 bases between the two germline ends. CDR3 length equals 13 residues. Per the germline V gene, CDR1 is MNHEY and CDR2 is SMNVEV (reference sequence). CDR3 sequence (DNA): TGTGCCAGCAGTTTTGGGCTAACGTACGAGCAGTACTTC. Protein: CASSFGLTYEQYF.

The chain recombines TRBV27 with TRBJ2-1, with D perhaps matching TRBD2 (5 bases). Germline V gene data show CDR1 as MNHEY and CDR2 as SMNVEV (reference sequence). The CDR3 has 13 amino acids. V lost 7 bases and J 3 bases, leaving 10 bases between the germline ends. In nucleotides, the CDR3 is TGTGCCAGCAAAGGAGGCGGCTACAATGAGCAGTTCTTC. Residues: CASKGGGYNEQFF.

In regard to this clone: This sample includes further DNA sequences coding for the same CDR3. This chain links TRBV9 with TRBJ1-5, with 7 bases aligning to TRBD1. CDR3 length: 14 residues. Germline assignment: CDR1 SGDLS and CDR2 YYNGEE. V shed 3 bases and J 4 bases; nucleotides not matched to a gene: 4. The DNA of the CDR3 is TGTGCCAGCAGCGCAGGACAGGCTAATCAGCCCCAGCATTTT. This sequence encodes CASSAGQANQPQHF.

The chain employs TRBV30 and TRBJ2-7, with D uncertain. Looked up from germline, CDR1 is GTSNPN and CDR2 is SVGIG (reference sequence). Deletions cut 8 bases from V and 4 bases from J, with 15 bases between. CDR3 length equals 12 residues. Here the CDR3 DNA reads TGTGCCGGTGGTCGGCATGGGTACGAGCAGTACTTC. This encodes CAGGRHGYEQYF.

This chain uses TRBV4-1 with TRBJ1-1; D may be TRBD1 (5 bases). The CDR3 has 16 residues. CDR1 and CDR2 (germline): MGHRA, YSYEKL. V dropped 3 bases and J dropped 1 base, with 15 bases sitting between them. The CDR3 protein is CASSHLGGMGNTEAFF. The CDR3, as DNA: TGCGCCAGCAGCCACCTGGGGGGGATGGGGAACACTGAAGCTTTCTTT.

J is TRBJ2-1 and V is TRBV7-2, with D possibly TRBD2 on 6 matching bases. Germline loops: CDR1 SGHTA, CDR2 FQGNSA. CDR3 length equals 16 residues. With 8 bases removed from V and 5 bases from J, the gap between germline ends came to 22 bases. The CDR3: CASGPEVTRVNNEQFF. The CDR3 DNA reads as TGTGCCAGCGGGCCCGAGGTGACTAGAGTGAACAATGAGCAGTTCTTC.